The entry below gives a single TCR beta chain sequence along with its context. This clonotype was seen repeatedly, ten times or more. No cognate antigen has been identified for it. No much larger clone exists at a distance of one base, and base qualities are not known. TCR beta CDR3 regions were amplified from RNA transcripts for repertoire sequencing. A first-round RT-PCR used HTBI primers with the Qiagen OneStep RT-PCR kit, followed by a second-round multiplex PCR, size selection and purification. Libraries were sequenced on an Illumina HiSeq2000 using paired-end 100 bp reads. The paper's processing steps were these. Reads were processed with SOAPnuke, discarding reads with adapters, uncalled bases, mean Phred below 15, or no exact constant-primer or identifier match. COPE v1.2.5 was used to merge the high-quality paired reads. Each unique nucleotide sequence was defined as a clonotype, and clonotypes were aligned to IMGT TRB V, D and J references with MiTCR v1.1. Only V-J combinations with frequency above 0.0001 were analysed, covering 99% to 99.2% of repertoires. A TCR clonal expansion and chaos score per V-J combination was defined as the ratio of F50 clonal expansion to chaos observed in the TCRdist matrix. Features were reduced by Welch's t-statistics and random forest to over ten V-J combinations, which fed a naive Bayes classifier. Thyroid-blood repertoire similarity was quantified with the Morisita-Horn index. TCRdb ran its own pipeline on the public reads, namely fastp trimming at Q25 and MiXCR clone calling, and kept in-frame beta chains. Each entry merges the rows of one CDR3 protein and shows their most common DNA and genes. TCRdb's processing, not the authors', yielded these V and J calls. This sample is represented by about 370,000 distinct CDR3 sequences; 15% to 20% of them were singletons. 2.4% of the sample is in the top ten clones.

Taken from the germline V gene (reference sequence), the CDR1 and CDR2 loops are GTSNPN and SVGIG. The trim is 3 bases for V and 0 bases for J, with a gap of 9 bases between the germline ends. From its cysteine to its phenylalanine, the CDR3 spans 14 amino acids. This entry keeps only the CDR3 DNA: 42 bases, framed from base 1. The sample belongs to a study of Graves' ophthalmopathy and Graves' hyperthyroidism (dated by TCRdb to 2017 to 2018). About the full investigation: Peripheral blood samples were taken at the time of initial diagnosis, before any treatment was given. In total, 120 to 150 blood samples were TCR-sequenced: 40 to 45 ophthalmopathy, under 80 hyperthyroidism and roughly 17 hyperthyroidism-to-ophthalmopathy patients. To tell Graves' ophthalmopathy apart from Graves' hyperthyroidism, and to predict which patients would progress to ophthalmopathy, the study relied on TCR beta repertoire signatures. The independent validation cohort included some 19 hyperthyroidism patients plus 17 patients who later progressed from hyperthyroidism to ophthalmopathy. To explore V-J signatures that separate ophthalmopathy from hyperthyroidism, a discovery set of about a hundred patients was enrolled, consisting of fewer than 45 with ophthalmopathy and approximately 57 with stable hyperthyroidism. Following sampling, methimazole starting at 30 mg daily was administered to hyperthyroidism patients, and high-dose intravenous methylprednisolone was administered to ophthalmopathy patients. T-cell repertoires of thyroid tissue and blood were compared in about 6 hyperthyroidism patients.

What the study reported, not specific to this receptor: In validation, the model predicted ophthalmopathy progression with more than 55% sensitivity and roughly 72% specificity; approximately 12 predicted patients were CT-confirmed with GO in a median of about 6.1 months. Among expanded thyroid clonotypes with frequency above 0.001, most also showed up in blood, which suggests that blood repertoires may reflect the thyroid immune response. Sample size was not statistically predetermined, and group allocation was not concealed from the investigators. Ophthalmopathy was separated from stable hyperthyroidism by the 13-signature model with about 88% sensitivity and around 81% specificity in cross-validation and with 80%/75% in the test set.

Stable hyperthyroidism was defined as no progression to ophthalmopathy within 18 months of follow-up. Patients with hyperthyroidism were aged 18 to 65 years, had been newly diagnosed, and had a disease duration of less than 2 months. Anyone with other autoimmune diseases, uncontrolled infections, pregnancy or lactation was excluded from the study. Diagnosis was based on clinical symptoms, serum thyroxine, TRAb, thyroid ultrasound and orbital computed tomography. Using Ficoll-Paque density gradient centrifugation, PBMCs were isolated from less than 11 ml of fresh peripheral blood. Total RNA was extracted using Trizol reagent, and RNA quality was checked on an Agilent 2100 Bioanalyzer.

The rearranged chain carries TRBV30 and TRBJ2-4; a weak D assignment points to TRBD1 (5 bases agree). Sequenced material: peripheral blood. This sequence originates from an adult woman with stable Graves' hyperthyroidism. The CDR3 is CAWSMGLAKNIQYF. The nucleotide sequence reads TGTGCCTGGAGCATGGGGCTAGCCAAAAACATTCAGTACTTC. Where the CDR3 stops, the reference TRBV30 and TRBJ2-4 genes take over; the full variable domain is SQTIHQWPATLVQPVGSPLSLECTVEGTSNPNLYWYRQAAGRGLQLLFYSVGIGQISSEVPQNLSASRPQDRQFILSSKKLLLSDSGFYLCAWSMGLAKNIQYFGAGTRLSVL.